Detailed here is one TCR beta chain. Antigen: not known. The CDR3 length is 16 residues. V lost 0 bases, J lost 4 bases, and 7 bases stayed unmatched. Germline V CDR1 and CDR2: SGHRS, YFSETQ. The sample is drawn from a study of beta chain features in type 1 diabetes. Points from the study as a whole: Among all four CD4+ subsets, Type 1 diabetes patients had TCRB CDR3s that were moderately but significantly shorter.

The investigators reverse transcribed all of the isolated RNA, so they sequenced expressed TCRB transcripts. The data were produced by immunoSEQ multiplex PCR, yet TCRdb's version contains in-frame clones alone and is incomplete. This sample carries 300,000 to 400,000 clones, 9.3% of them seen once, and the ten largest clones take approximately 1%. Specimen: central memory CD4+ T cells from blood. The chain employs TRBV5-1 and TRBJ2-5, with 9 bases matching TRBD2. This TCR derives from a man aged 25-45 years with type 1 diabetes. CDR3 protein: CASSLAFTTSGETQYF. As DNA, the CDR3 is TGCGCCAGCAGCTTGGCCTTTACGACTAGCGGAGAGACCCAGTACTTC.